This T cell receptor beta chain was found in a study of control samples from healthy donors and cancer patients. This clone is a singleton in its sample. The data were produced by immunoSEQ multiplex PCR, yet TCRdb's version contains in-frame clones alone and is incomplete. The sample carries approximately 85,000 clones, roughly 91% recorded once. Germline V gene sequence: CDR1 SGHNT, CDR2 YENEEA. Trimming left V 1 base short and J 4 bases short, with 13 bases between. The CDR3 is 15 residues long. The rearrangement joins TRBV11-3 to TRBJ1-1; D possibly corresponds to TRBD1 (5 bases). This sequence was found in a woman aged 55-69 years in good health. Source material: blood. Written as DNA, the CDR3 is TGTGCCAGCAGCTTAGTAAGGGGTTGGGCCACTGAAGCTTTCTTT. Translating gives CASSLVRGWATEAFF.